What follows describes a single T cell receptor beta chain. The data are from a study of cytomegalovirus exposure and HLA in healthy donors. The V and J ends lost 0 bases and 4 bases respectively, with 13 bases between them. CDR3 length equals 15 residues. Per germline, CDR1 SGHRS and CDR2 YFSETQ. The study ran its PCR with 60 Vbeta and 13 Jbeta primers. The protocol was immunoSEQ multiplex PCR, while the TCRdb copy is restricted to in-frame clones and leaves out a portion. The sample records around 110,000 clones, roughly 82% being singletons. The material sequenced was PBMCs. This TCR was recovered from a male donor in good health and CMV-seronegative. The gene calls are TRBV5-1 and TRBJ1-1, with D perhaps matching TRBD1 (6 bases). CDR3 sequence reads: CASSLAATGGTEAFF. Here the CDR3 DNA reads TGCGCCAGCAGCTTGGCAGCGACAGGCGGCACTGAAGCTTTCTTT.